The 2 T cell receptor beta chains below all came from one sample that was sequenced in a study of tumour-infiltrating T cells in Burkitt lymphoma. The table came from immunoSEQ multiplex PCR; TCRdb's copy has only in-frame clones and leaves some out. The sample holds 5,600 or so clones; approximately 15% are singletons and the top ten take roughly an eighth. The sequencing input was tumor tissue. The source of these receptors is a human donor with diffuse large B-cell lymphoma.

Here the CDR3 reads CASSLGLASDTQYF. The CDR3 DNA follows: TGTGCCAGCAGCCTGGGACTAGCGTCAGATACGCAGTATTTT. V usage is TRBV7-2 and J usage is TRBJ2-3; TRBD2 agrees at 10 bases. After removal of 5 bases from V and 4 bases from J, the junction contained 3 bases not matched to a gene. Germline V gene sequence: CDR1 SGHTA, CDR2 FQGNSA. The CDR3 covers 14 residues.

CDR3 coding DNA: TGCGCCAGCAGCTTGGTTGGGCTCTCTGGGGCCAACGTCCTGACTTTC. This codes for CASSLVGLSGANVLTF. The genes are TRBV5-1 and TRBJ2-6; D remains ambiguous. This CDR3 region has 16 residues. Trimming stripped 0 bases from V and 0 bases from J, with 7 bases between. Germline V gives CDR1 SGHRS, CDR2 YFSETQ.